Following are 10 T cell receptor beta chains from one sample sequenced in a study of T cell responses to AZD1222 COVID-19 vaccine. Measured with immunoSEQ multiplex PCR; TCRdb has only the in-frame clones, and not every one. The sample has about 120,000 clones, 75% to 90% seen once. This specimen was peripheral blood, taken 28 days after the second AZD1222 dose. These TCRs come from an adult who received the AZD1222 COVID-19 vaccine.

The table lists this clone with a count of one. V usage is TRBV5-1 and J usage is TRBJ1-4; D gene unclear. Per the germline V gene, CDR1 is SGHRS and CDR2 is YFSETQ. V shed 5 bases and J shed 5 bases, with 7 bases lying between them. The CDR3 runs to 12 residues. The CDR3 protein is CASRTQNEKLFF. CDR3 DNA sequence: TGCGCCAGCAGGACCCAGAATGAAAAACTGTTTTTT.

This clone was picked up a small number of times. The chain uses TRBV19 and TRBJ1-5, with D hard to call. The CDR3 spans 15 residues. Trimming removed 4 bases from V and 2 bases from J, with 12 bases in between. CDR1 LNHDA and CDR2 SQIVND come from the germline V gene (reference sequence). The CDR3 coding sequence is TGTGCCAGTAGTACCCCAAAGTCTGGCAATCAGCCCCAGCATTTT. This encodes CASSTPKSGNQPQHF.

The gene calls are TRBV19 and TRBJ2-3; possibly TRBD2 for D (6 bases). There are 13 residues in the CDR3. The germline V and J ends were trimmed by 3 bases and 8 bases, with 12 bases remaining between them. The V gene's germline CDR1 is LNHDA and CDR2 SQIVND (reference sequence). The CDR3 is CASSIRRGVTQYF. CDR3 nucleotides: TGTGCCAGTAGTATCAGGCGGGGCGTTACGCAGTATTTT.

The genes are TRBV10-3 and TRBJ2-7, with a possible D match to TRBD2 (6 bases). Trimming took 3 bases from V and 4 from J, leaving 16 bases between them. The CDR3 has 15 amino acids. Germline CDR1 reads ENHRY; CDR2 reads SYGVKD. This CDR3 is CAISEGSLGLYEQYF. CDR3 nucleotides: TGTGCCATCAGTGAAGGGTCCCTCGGACTATACGAGCAGTACTTC.

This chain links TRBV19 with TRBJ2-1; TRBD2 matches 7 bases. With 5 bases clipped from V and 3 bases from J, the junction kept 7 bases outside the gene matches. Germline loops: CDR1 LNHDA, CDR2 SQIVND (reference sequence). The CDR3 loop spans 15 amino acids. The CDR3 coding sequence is TGTGCCAGTAGTGCCCTAGCGGAACTCTACAATGAGCAGTTCTTC. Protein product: CASSALAELYNEQFF.

The CDR3 spells CASSFQGAEQYF. The CDR3, as DNA: TGTGCCAGCAGTTTTCAGGGCGCCGAGCAGTACTTC. The chain employs TRBV5-5 and TRBJ2-7; tentatively, D is TRBD1 (5 bases). Germline values: CDR1 SGHKS, CDR2 YYEKEE (reference sequence). CDR3 length equals 12 residues. Trimming left V 5 bases short and J 6 bases short, with 12 bases between.

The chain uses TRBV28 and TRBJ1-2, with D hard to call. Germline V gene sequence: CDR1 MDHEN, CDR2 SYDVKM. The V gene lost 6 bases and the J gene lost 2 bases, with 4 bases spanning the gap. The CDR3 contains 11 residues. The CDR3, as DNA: TGTGCCAGCAGGGGGAACTATGGCTACACCTTC. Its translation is CASRGNYGYTF.

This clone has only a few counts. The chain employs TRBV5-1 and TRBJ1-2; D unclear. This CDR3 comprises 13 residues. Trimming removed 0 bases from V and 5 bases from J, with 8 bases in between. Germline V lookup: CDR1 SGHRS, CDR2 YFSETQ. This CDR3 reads CASSLGETYGYTF. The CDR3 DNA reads TGCGCCAGCAGCTTGGGGGAGACTTATGGCTACACCTTC. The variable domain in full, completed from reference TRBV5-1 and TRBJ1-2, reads KAGVTQTPRYLIKTRGQQVTLSCSPISGHRSVSWYQQTPGQGLQFLFEYFSETQRNKGNFPGRFSGRQFSNSRSEMNVSTLELGDSALYLCASSLGETYGYTFGSGTRLTVV.

The CDR3 protein is CASTEDLHGVQYF. CDR3 coding DNA: TGTGCCAGCACCGAGGACCTCCATGGGGTGCAGTACTTC. The gene calls are TRBV14 and TRBJ2-7; D gene unclear. Germline V gene data show CDR1 as SGHDN and CDR2 as FVKESK. V shed 7 bases and J shed 9 bases, with 19 bases lying between them. The CDR3 has 13 amino acids.

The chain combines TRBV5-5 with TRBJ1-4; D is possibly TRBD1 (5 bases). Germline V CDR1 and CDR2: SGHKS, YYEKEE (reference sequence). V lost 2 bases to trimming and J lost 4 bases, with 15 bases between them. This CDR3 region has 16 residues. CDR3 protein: CASSFGRQTFNEKLFF. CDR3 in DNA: TGTGCCAGCAGCTTCGGCAGACAGACTTTTAATGAAAAACTGTTTTTT.